This T cell receptor (beta chain) was captured in a study of blood T cell repertoires in COVID-19. Study context: Material from acute and convalescent COVID-19 was sourced from the United States, Italy and Spain.

Authors' methods: Using reference gene primer amplification, nucleated cell counts were estimated. TCRdb keeps only in-frame clones here, not all; method: immunoSEQ multiplex PCR. From that table come the V and J calls and clone size; the DNA was used to work out D and trimming. The table lists about 180,000 clones, approximately 84% of them singletons. While infection was still active, Seattle patients were enrolled and then followed longitudinally. The germline V gene has CDR1 LGHDT and CDR2 YNNKEL (reference sequence). The CDR3 length is 21 residues. V shed 3 bases and J 2 bases; nucleotides not matched to a gene: 12.

Material for sequencing was peripheral blood. The chain couples TRBV3-1 (or the pseudogene TRBV3-2) to TRBJ2-2; TRBD2 matches at 16 bases. The TCR comes from a woman aged 45-65 years with COVID-19, enrolled during active disease. The CDR3 sequence is CASSQSAPGLAGGRNTGELFF. The CDR3 nucleotides read TGTGCCAGCAGCCAGTCCGCACCGGGACTAGCGGGGGGGCGTAACACCGGGGAGCTGTTTTTT.